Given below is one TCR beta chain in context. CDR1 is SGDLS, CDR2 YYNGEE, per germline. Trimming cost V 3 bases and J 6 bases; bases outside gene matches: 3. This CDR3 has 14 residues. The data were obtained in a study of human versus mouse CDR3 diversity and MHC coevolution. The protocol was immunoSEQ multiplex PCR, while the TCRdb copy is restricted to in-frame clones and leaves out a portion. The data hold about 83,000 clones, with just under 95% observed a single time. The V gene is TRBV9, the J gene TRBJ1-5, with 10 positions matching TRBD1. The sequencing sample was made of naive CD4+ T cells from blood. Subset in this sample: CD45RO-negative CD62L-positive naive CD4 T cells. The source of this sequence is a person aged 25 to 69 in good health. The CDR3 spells CASSDGTGVQPQHF. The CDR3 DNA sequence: TGTGCCAGCAGCGACGGGACAGGGGTTCAGCCCCAGCATTTT.